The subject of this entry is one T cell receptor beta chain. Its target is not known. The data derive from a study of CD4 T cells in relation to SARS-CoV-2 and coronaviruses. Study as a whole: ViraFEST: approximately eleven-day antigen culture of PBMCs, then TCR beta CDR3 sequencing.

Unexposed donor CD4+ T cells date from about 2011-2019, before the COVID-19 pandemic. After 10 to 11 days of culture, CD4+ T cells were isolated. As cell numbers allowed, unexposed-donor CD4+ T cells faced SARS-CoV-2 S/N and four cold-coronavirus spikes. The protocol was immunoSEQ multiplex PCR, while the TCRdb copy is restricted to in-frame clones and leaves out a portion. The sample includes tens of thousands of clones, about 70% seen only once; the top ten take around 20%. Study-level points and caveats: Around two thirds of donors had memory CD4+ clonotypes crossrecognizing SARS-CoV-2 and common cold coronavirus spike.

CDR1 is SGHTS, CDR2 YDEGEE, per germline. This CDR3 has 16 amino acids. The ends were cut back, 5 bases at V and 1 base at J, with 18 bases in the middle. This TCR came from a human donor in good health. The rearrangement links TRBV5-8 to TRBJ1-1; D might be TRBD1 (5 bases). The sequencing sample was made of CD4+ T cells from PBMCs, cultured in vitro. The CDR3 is CASSHFRGGTNTEAFF. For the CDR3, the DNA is TGTGCCAGCAGTCATTTTCGCGGCGGGACGAACACTGAAGCTTTCTTT.